This T cell receptor (beta chain) originates from a study of cytotoxic CD8 clonotypes in ibrutinib-treated CLL. Generated by immunoSEQ multiplex PCR, the TCRdb table keeps only in-frame clones and is missing some. The sample records roughly 130,000 clones, more than 85% being singletons. Trimming shortened V by 5 bases and J by 2 bases, and 13 bases separated the two germline ends. The CDR3 extends over 14 amino acids. CDR1 and CDR2 from the germline V gene are MDHEN and SYDVKM. V gene TRBV28 combines with J gene TRBJ2-7; D possibly corresponds to TRBD1 (5 bases). The sequencing used PBMCs, collected after 12 months of ibrutinib treatment. The receptor comes from a human donor with chronic lymphocytic leukemia. This chain's CDR3 is CASSPQGRTYEQYF. The CDR3 bases are TGTGCCAGCAGTCCCCAGGGTCGGACCTACGAGCAGTACTTC. Using reference TRBV28 and TRBJ2-7 for the parts outside the CDR3, the full variable domain is DVKVTQSSRYLVKRTGEKVFLECVQDMDHENMFWYRQDPGLGLRLIYFSYDVKMKEKGDIPEGYSVSREKKERFSLILESASTNQTSMYLCASSPQGRTYEQYFGPGTRLTVT.